These T cell receptor beta chains were read from a single sample in a study of vaccination and CD4 T cells after COVID-19. TCRdb re-called the PCR reads with MiXCR, one entry per CDR3 protein. The top ten hold more than 0.85% of the sample, which has approximately 23,000 distinct CDR3 sequences, 51% seen once. This specimen was CD4+ T cells from blood, taken before SARS-CoV-2 vaccination. The receptors here all came from a human donor who had recovered from COVID-19. Each CDR3 is given with its conserved first and last residue. The D gene is left open where the match is weak. Rows may omit the clone size; those that give it use once, few, many or a size class.

V gene: TRBV28; J gene: TRBJ1-2; clone size: few; D gene: NA; CDR3 DNA: TGTGCCAGCAGTCCCCCACCCGGGACTCTGAATGGCTACACCTTC; CDR3 protein: CASSPPPGTLNGYTF
V gene: TRBV20-1; J gene: TRBJ2-5; clone size: NA; D gene: TRBD1; CDR3 DNA: TGCAGTGCGTCGGGACAGGTTCAAGAGACCCAGTACTTC; CDR3 protein: CSASGQVQETQYF
V gene: TRBV7-2; J gene: TRBJ2-7; clone size: NA; D gene: NA; CDR3 DNA: TGTGCCAGCAGCTTATACGGCGGTCCCTACGAGCAGTACTTC; CDR3 protein: CASSLYGGPYEQYF
V gene: TRBV6-5; J gene: TRBJ2-4; clone size: NA; D gene: TRBD1; CDR3 DNA: TGTGCCAGCAGTTCATCGGGACAGGGGGCCATTCAGTACTTC; CDR3 protein: CASSSSGQGAIQYF
V gene: TRBV20-1; J gene: TRBJ1-5; clone size: few; D gene: TRBD1; CDR3 DNA: TGCAGTGCTGCCGGGACAGATAATCAGCCCCAGCATTTT; CDR3 protein: CSAAGTDNQPQHF
V gene: TRBV15; J gene: TRBJ2-6; clone size: NA; D gene: TRBD2; CDR3 DNA: TGTGCCACCAGCAGAGGCGGGGGGGCGGGGCCGGGACTAGCGGCAGCCTCTGGGGCCAACGTCCTGACTTTC; CDR3 protein: CATSRGGGAGPGLAAASGANVLTF
V gene: TRBV24-1; J gene: TRBJ1-2; clone size: few; D gene: NA; CDR3 DNA: TGTGCCACCAGTGCAAACAGTAACTATGGCTACACCTTC; CDR3 protein: CATSANSNYGYTF
V gene: TRBV7-6; J gene: TRBJ2-3; clone size: NA; D gene: NA; CDR3 DNA: TGTGCCGGCAGCTTAGGTCCCTATGGGACTCCGCAGTATTTT; CDR3 protein: CAGSLGPYGTPQYF
V gene: TRBV6-1; J gene: TRBJ2-5; clone size: NA; D gene: TRBD2; CDR3 DNA: TGTGCCAGCAGTCCACCCGGGACTAGCGGAGAGACCCAGTACTTC; CDR3 protein: CASSPPGTSGETQYF
V gene: TRBV12-3/TRBV12-4; J gene: TRBJ1-2; clone size: once; D gene: NA; CDR3 DNA: TGTGCCAGCACCCCGACATGGGGACGGATTAACTATGGCTACACCTTC; CDR3 protein: CASTPTWGRINYGYTF
V gene: TRBV9; J gene: TRBJ2-5; clone size: once; D gene: NA; CDR3 DNA: TGTGCCAGCAGCGTAGGAGGTCTCCTTGAGACCCAGTACTTC; CDR3 protein: CASSVGGLLETQYF
V gene: TRBV7-9; J gene: TRBJ1-1; clone size: NA; D gene: TRBD1; CDR3 DNA: TGTGCCAGCAGCTTGACAGGGGGAGACACTGAAGCTTTCTTT; CDR3 protein: CASSLTGGDTEAFF
V gene: TRBV25-1; J gene: TRBJ2-5; clone size: NA; D gene: NA; CDR3 DNA: TGTGCCAGCAGCCCCCGGGGGGCTGGGCAAGAGACCCAGTACTTC; CDR3 protein: CASSPRGAGQETQYF
V gene: TRBV6-5; J gene: TRBJ2-1; clone size: NA; D gene: TRBD1; CDR3 DNA: TGTGCCAGCAGTTCCCCAAGGACAGGGAACTACAATGAGCAGTTCTTC; CDR3 protein: CASSSPRTGNYNEQFF
V gene: TRBV7-3; J gene: TRBJ2-1; clone size: NA; D gene: NA; CDR3 DNA: TGTGCCAGCAGCCTTTTTGCTATTACAGGGTCGGGTGAGCAGTTCTTC; CDR3 protein: CASSLFAITGSGEQFF
V gene: TRBV7-2; J gene: TRBJ2-7; clone size: NA; D gene: TRBD1; CDR3 DNA: TGTGCCAGCAGCTTATTACCCGGACAGGGAAGCTACGAGCAGTACTTC; CDR3 protein: CASSLLPGQGSYEQYF
V gene: TRBV7-3; J gene: TRBJ2-6; clone size: NA; D gene: TRBD1; CDR3 DNA: TGTGCCAGCAGCTTAAATGGACAGGCTTTCTCTGGGGCCAACGTCCTGACTTTC; CDR3 protein: CASSLNGQAFSGANVLTF
V gene: TRBV7-9; J gene: TRBJ2-1; clone size: NA; D gene: NA; CDR3 DNA: TGTGCCAGCAGCTTCTCTAGCGATGAGCAGTTCTTC; CDR3 protein: CASSFSSDEQFF
V gene: TRBV20-1; J gene: TRBJ1-5; clone size: few; D gene: NA; CDR3 DNA: TGCAGTGCTAGGGGTAGCAATCAGCCCCAGCATTTT; CDR3 protein: CSARGSNQPQHF
V gene: TRBV7-2; J gene: TRBJ2-3; clone size: NA; D gene: TRBD2; CDR3 DNA: TGTGCCAGCAGCCCGATGCTAGCGGGCACAGATACGCAGTATTTT; CDR3 protein: CASSPMLAGTDTQYF
V gene: TRBV7-8; J gene: TRBJ2-5; clone size: few; D gene: NA; CDR3 DNA: TGTGCCAGCAGCCAGTTGGGGGGCCAGTACTTC; CDR3 protein: CASSQLGGQYF
V gene: TRBV7-6; J gene: TRBJ2-7; clone size: NA; D gene: NA; CDR3 DNA: TGTGCCAGCAGCTTATTTTCAGGGGGTGGAGGGAGCTCCTACGAGCAGTACTTC; CDR3 protein: CASSLFSGGGGSSYEQYF
V gene: TRBV6-1; J gene: TRBJ1-2; clone size: NA; D gene: NA; CDR3 DNA: TGTGCCAGCACCTCAGGGGACTATGGCTACACCTTC; CDR3 protein: CASTSGDYGYTF
V gene: TRBV6-2/TRBV6-3; J gene: TRBJ2-2; clone size: few; D gene: TRBD2; CDR3 DNA: TGTGCCAGCAGTACACGGCCTAGCGGGAGGAGTACCGGGGAGCTGTTTTTT; CDR3 protein: CASSTRPSGRSTGELFF
V gene: TRBV20-1; J gene: TRBJ2-7; clone size: NA; D gene: NA; CDR3 DNA: TGCAGTGCTGGGGGGAACACCCCCCTTGGAGTCGAGCAGTACTTC; CDR3 protein: CSAGGNTPLGVEQYF
V gene: TRBV20-1; J gene: TRBJ2-7; clone size: NA; D gene: TRBD2; CDR3 DNA: TGCAGTGCTAGCGGGGGGGCTTCCTACGAGCAGTACTTC; CDR3 protein: CSASGGASYEQYF
V gene: TRBV7-6; J gene: TRBJ2-7; clone size: NA; D gene: TRBD1; CDR3 DNA: TGTGCCAGCAGCCGACAGGGGTTTTACTCCTACGAGCAGTACTTC; CDR3 protein: CASSRQGFYSYEQYF
V gene: TRBV28; J gene: TRBJ2-3; clone size: NA; D gene: NA; CDR3 DNA: TGTGCCAGCAGTTTTATGGGGCAGGCCGGCACAGATACGCAGTATTTT; CDR3 protein: CASSFMGQAGTDTQYF
V gene: TRBV4-2; J gene: TRBJ2-5; clone size: NA; D gene: TRBD1; CDR3 DNA: TGTGCCAGCAGCCAGGCAGGCGGGCAGGGGGCGCCGGAGACCCAGTACTTC; CDR3 protein: CASSQAGGQGAPETQYF
V gene: TRBV20-1; J gene: TRBJ2-3; clone size: NA; D gene: TRBD2; CDR3 DNA: TGCAGTGCCCCAAAACTAGCGGGTAGCACAGATACGCAGTATTTT; CDR3 protein: CSAPKLAGSTDTQYF
V gene: TRBV28; J gene: TRBJ1-4; clone size: NA; D gene: NA; CDR3 DNA: TGTGCCAGCAGTTTAGCTCCGGTAAGTGTCCCTAATGAAAAACTGTTTTTT; CDR3 protein: CASSLAPVSVPNEKLFF
V gene: TRBV7-9; J gene: TRBJ1-3; clone size: NA; D gene: TRBD1; CDR3 DNA: TGTGCCAGCAGCTCCCAATTCAGGGGGCGCGGGAACACCATATATTTT; CDR3 protein: CASSSQFRGRGNTIYF
V gene: TRBV6-5; J gene: TRBJ1-4; clone size: NA; D gene: NA; CDR3 DNA: TGTGCTAGCAGTTACGATAGGGCTGGTAGCAATGAAAAACTGTTTTTT; CDR3 protein: CASSYDRAGSNEKLFF
V gene: TRBV28; J gene: TRBJ1-5; clone size: NA; D gene: TRBD1; CDR3 DNA: TGTGCCAGCAAGTTCACAGACAGGGGGTTTAATCAGCCCCAGCATTTT; CDR3 protein: CASKFTDRGFNQPQHF
V gene: TRBV7-6; J gene: TRBJ2-2; clone size: NA; D gene: TRBD2; CDR3 DNA: TGTGCCAGCAGCTGGACTAGCGGGAGGGCCGGGGAGCTGTTTTTT; CDR3 protein: CASSWTSGRAGELFF
V gene: TRBV20-1; J gene: TRBJ1-2; clone size: NA; D gene: NA; CDR3 DNA: TGCAGTGCCTACAGGGATCTTAACTATGGCTACACCTTC; CDR3 protein: CSAYRDLNYGYTF
V gene: TRBV7-9; J gene: TRBJ1-1; clone size: NA; D gene: NA; CDR3 DNA: TGTGCCAGCAGCCAACAGGCGGACACTGAAGCTTTCTTT; CDR3 protein: CASSQQADTEAFF
V gene: TRBV18; J gene: TRBJ1-6; clone size: few; D gene: NA; CDR3 DNA: TGTGCCAGCTCCCGGGGAAATTCACCCCTCCACTTT; CDR3 protein: CASSRGNSPLHF
V gene: TRBV15; J gene: TRBJ2-5; clone size: NA; D gene: NA; CDR3 DNA: TGTGCCACCAGCAGACCCCGCGTCGGCAACCAAGAGACCCAGTACTTC; CDR3 protein: CATSRPRVGNQETQYF
V gene: TRBV7-6; J gene: TRBJ1-2; clone size: once; D gene: NA; CDR3 DNA: TGTGCCAGCAGCCCCAGGGACAACTATGGCTACACCTTC; CDR3 protein: CASSPRDNYGYTF